This T cell receptor (beta chain) was sequenced during a study of metastatic and nonmetastatic thyroid tumors. Patients were all untreated before their thyroid surgery. This clone has a count of ten or more. Using MiXCR, TCRdb reanalyzed the PCR reads. The sample holds 65,000 or so clones, about 4% seen once. The specimen was blood. The sequence came from a female donor with papillary thyroid cancer or a benign thyroid nodule (not recorded which). Some clones in this sample may be carry-over from other donors' samples.

The CDR3 sequence is CASSAARLAGASTDTQYF. The DNA for the CDR3 is TGTGCCAGCAGCGCCGCCCGGCTAGCGGGAGCGAGCACAGATACGCAGTATTTT. This sequence joins TRBV5-8 and TRBJ2-3; 10 bases are shared with TRBD2. V shed 4 bases, J shed 0 bases, and the junction held 11 bases outside the gene matches. Germline V gene lookup returns CDR1 SGHTS and CDR2 YDEGEE. The CDR3 has 18 amino acids.